The present T cell receptor (beta chain) was sequenced within a study of blood T cell repertoires in COVID-19. After removal of 3 bases from V and 6 bases from J, the junction contained 4 bases not matched to a gene. CDR3 length: 13 amino acids. CDR1 and CDR2 from the germline V gene are WSHSY and SAAADI. Method: immunoSEQ multiplex PCR; TCRdb's copy keeps in-frame clones and lacks some. The sample includes about 120,000 clones, about 70% seen only once; the top ten take 2% to 2.5%. This sequence originates from a woman aged 70-85 years with acute or convalescent COVID-19. The chain is built from TRBV10-2 and TRBJ1-1; 7 bases are a match to TRBD1. The specimen was peripheral blood. CDR3 nucleotide sequence: TGCGCCAGCAGTGACCGACAGGGCGCTGAAGCTTTCTTT. It encodes CASSDRQGAEAFF.